This T cell receptor (beta chain) was observed in a study of blood T cell repertoires in COVID-19. Study-wide background: Acute and convalescent COVID-19 specimens originated in the United States, Italy and Spain.

Clones were sequenced by immunoSEQ multiplex PCR, and TCRdb holds only the in-frame ones, with some missing. The table has over 250,000 clones, approximately 92% seen once. Trimming left V 5 bases short and J 0 bases short, with 12 bases between. Germline CDR1 reads SGHTA; CDR2 reads FQGNSA. The CDR3 runs to 15 residues. Material: PBMCs or T cells enriched from blood (not recorded which). The genes are TRBV7-2 and TRBJ2-3, with D possibly being TRBD1 (6 bases). The receptor was isolated from a woman aged 18-29 years who had recovered from COVID-19. CDR3 nucleotides: TGTGCCAGCAGCCCCGGGACAACTAGCACAGATACGCAGTATTTT. Translation: CASSPGTTSTDTQYF.